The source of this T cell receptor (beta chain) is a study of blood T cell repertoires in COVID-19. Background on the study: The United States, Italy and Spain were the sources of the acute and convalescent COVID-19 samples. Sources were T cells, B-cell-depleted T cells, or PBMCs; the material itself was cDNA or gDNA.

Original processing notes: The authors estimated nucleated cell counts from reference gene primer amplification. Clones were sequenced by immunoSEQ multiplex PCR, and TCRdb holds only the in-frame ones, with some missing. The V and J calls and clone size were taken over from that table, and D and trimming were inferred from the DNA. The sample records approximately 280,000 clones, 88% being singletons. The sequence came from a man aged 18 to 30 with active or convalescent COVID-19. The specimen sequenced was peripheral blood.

In DNA, the CDR3 is TGTGCCAGCAGCCCGGGACAGGGCAGTGGGACCTACTATGGCTACACCTTC. It encodes CASSPGQGSGTYYGYTF. This chain connects TRBV5-4 to TRBJ1-2; TRBD1 agrees at 9 bases. The CDR3 covers 17 residues. Germline assignment: CDR1 SGHNT and CDR2 YYREEE (reference sequence). J gave up 3 bases and V 4 bases, and 13 bases lay outside the gene matches.